One and the same sample provided the 6 T cell receptor beta chains below, sequenced in a study of T cell changes during pregnancy in multiple sclerosis. Assay: immunoSEQ multiplex PCR; the TCRdb copy retains only in-frame clones and omits some. The sample includes roughly 86,000 clones, 85% to 95% of them seen just once. This specimen consisted of peripheral blood, obtained in the first trimester of pregnancy. The receptor source for this set is a female donor with multiple sclerosis, enrolled in a pregnancy study.

The gene calls are TRBV10-3 and TRBJ2-7, with 10 bases identical to TRBD1. J was trimmed by 3 bases and V by 8 bases; bases with no gene match: 10. This CDR3 is built from 15 residues. The germline V gene has CDR1 ENHRY and CDR2 SYGVKD. CDR3 in DNA: TGTGCCATCGGCCGACAGGGGGCCCAGGTCTACGAGCAGTACTTC. This encodes CAIGRQGAQVYEQYF.

V and J are TRBV19 and TRBJ2-7; TRBD2 is a possible D gene (6 bases). Germline CDR1 is LNHDA and CDR2 is SQIVND (reference sequence). The CDR3 covers 14 residues. V lost 3 bases, J lost 6 bases, and 15 bases lay in between. The CDR3 region has the DNA TGTGCCAGTAGTATCACTAGCTCGGGCGTCGAGCAGTACTTC. Residues: CASSITSSGVEQYF.

The CDR3 reads CASSPRGHLFTDTQYF. CDR3 nucleotides: TGTGCCAGCAGCCCTAGGGGCCACCTCTTCACAGATACGCAGTATTTT. The V gene is TRBV5-6, the J gene TRBJ2-3, with D tentatively TRBD1 (5 bases). From germline, CDR1 is SGHDT and CDR2 YYEEEE. Trimming shortened V by 4 bases and J by 2 bases, and 17 bases separated the two germline ends. The CDR3 has 16 amino acids. Full variable domain (missing parts from reference TRBV5-6 and TRBJ2-3): DAGVTQSPTHLIKTRGQQVTLRCSPKSGHDTVSWYQQALGQGPQFIFQYYEEEERQRGNFPDRFSGHQFPNYSSELNVNALLLGDSALYLCASSPRGHLFTDTQYFGPGTRLTVL.

V and J are TRBV4-1 and TRBJ2-2; no firm D call. Germline CDR1 reads MGHRA; CDR2 reads YSYEKL. The CDR3 sequence is 15 residues long. V shed 5 bases and J shed 5 bases, with 15 bases lying between them. In DNA, the CDR3 is TGCGCCAGCAGCACTTCAGGCGCCGGTACCGGGGAGCTGTTTTTT. Translating it yields CASSTSGAGTGELFF.

The chain carries TRBV30 and TRBJ2-6, with TRBD1 matching 8 bases. This CDR3 region has 17 residues. The V and J ends lost 5 bases and 1 base, in that order; junction bases with no gene match: 10. Germline assignment: CDR1 GTSNPN and CDR2 SVGIG (reference sequence). For the CDR3, the DNA is TGTGCCTGGGCGACAGGGGCGTCTTCATCTGGGGCCAACGTCCTGACTTTC. Encoded protein: CAWATGASSSGANVLTF.

The V gene is TRBV2, the J gene TRBJ2-2; 10 bases fit TRBD1. Unmatched junction bases numbered 3, after V lost 8 bases and J lost 3 bases. The CDR3 extends over 14 amino acids. Germline V gene lookup returns CDR1 SNHLY and CDR2 FYNNEI. The DNA of the CDR3 is TGTGCCAGCTCCGGGACAGGGGACACCGGGGAGCTGTTTTTT. Amino acid sequence: CASSGTGDTGELFF.